These 3 T cell receptor beta chains came from one sample sequenced in a study of T cell changes during pregnancy in multiple sclerosis. TCRdb's copy holds only in-frame clones and misses some; the assay was immunoSEQ multiplex PCR. Seen here are 65,000 to 70,000 clones, 85% to 95% observed once, and the top ten hold just under 2%. The specimen comprised peripheral blood, sampled in the third trimester of pregnancy. These receptors all come from a female donor in good health, enrolled as a control in a pregnancy study.

The chain recombines TRBV6-1 with TRBJ2-5; 12 bases are shared with TRBD2. This CDR3 comprises 15 residues. From germline, CDR1 is MNHNS and CDR2 SASEGT. J gave up 4 bases and V 5 bases, and 5 bases lay outside the gene matches. Here the CDR3 reads CASSSRTSGVETQYF. DNA for the CDR3: TGTGCCAGCAGTAGCCGGACTAGCGGGGTAGAGACCCAGTACTTC.

As for this clone: One junction end disagrees with the germline gene, perhaps due to a read error. The chain uses TRBV5-1 and TRBJ2-7; tentatively, D is TRBD1 (6 bases). The V gene's germline CDR1 is SGHRS and CDR2 YFSETQ. This CDR3 is 13 amino acids long. The CDR3 DNA reads TGCACCAGCAGCCTGACAGGACTTTACGAGCAGTACTTC. Protein sequence: CTSSLTGLYEQYF.

This chain links TRBV27 with TRBJ2-7, with 8 bases matching TRBD2. V was clipped by 4 bases and J by 3 bases; unmatched bases: 2. This CDR3 region has 13 residues. Germline-derived CDR1 and CDR2 are MNHEY and SMNVEV (reference sequence). The CDR3 DNA is TGTGCCAGCAGTTCCGGGACTAGCTACGAGCAGTACTTC. This translates into CASSSGTSYEQYF.